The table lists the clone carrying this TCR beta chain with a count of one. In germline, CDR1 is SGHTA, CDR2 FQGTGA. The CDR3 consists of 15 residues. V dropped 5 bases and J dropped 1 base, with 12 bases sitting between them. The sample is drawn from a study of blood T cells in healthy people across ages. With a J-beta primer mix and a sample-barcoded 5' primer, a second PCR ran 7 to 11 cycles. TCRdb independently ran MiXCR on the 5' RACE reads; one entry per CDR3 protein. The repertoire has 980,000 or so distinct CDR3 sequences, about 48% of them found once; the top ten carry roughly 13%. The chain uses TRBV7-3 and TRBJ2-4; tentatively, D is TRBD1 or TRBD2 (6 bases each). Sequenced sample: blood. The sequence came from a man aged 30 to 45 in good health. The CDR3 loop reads CASSPGAGAKNIQYF. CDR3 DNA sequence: TGTGCCAGCAGCCCAGGGGCGGGGGCCAAAAACATTCAGTACTTC.